The 25 T cell receptor beta chains below come from one sample, sequenced in a study of T cells in localized non-small cell lung cancer (dated by TCRdb to 2020 to 2021). Library prep was done by the immunoSEQ multiplex PCR assay. TCRdb carries this immuneACCESS record with in-frame sequences only. Its versions omit some clonotypes, under half of them owing to an unresolved V gene in the studies checked, with the rest unexplained. The sample yields 28,000 or so clones; approximately 90% were counted once. 4% to 4.5% of the sample is held by the ten biggest clonotypes. This sample comprised peripheral blood, obtained before any cancer treatment. These receptors came from an older female donor with stage II squamous cell lung carcinoma.

The V gene is TRBV2, the J gene TRBJ1-6; TRBD1 aligns across 7 bases. Germline trimming cut 5 bases from V and 7 bases from J; bases unmatched to any gene: 8. The CDR3 has 15 residues. Germline assignment: CDR1 SNHLY and CDR2 FYNNEI. This chain's CDR3 is CASSPQSRGNSPLHF. The CDR3 DNA reads TGTGCCAGCAGTCCTCAATCCAGGGGGAATTCACCCCTCCACTTT.

The chain is built from TRBV14 and TRBJ1-1; the D is unclear. The CDR3 is 14 residues long. V lost 5 bases, J lost 11 bases, and 21 bases lay in between. Per germline, CDR1 SGHDN and CDR2 FVKESK. CDR3 coding DNA: TGTGCCAGCAGCAACCCGACGGGAGCACAGAGGGCTTTCTTT. It translates to CASSNPTGAQRAFF.

The V call is TRBV30, the J call TRBJ1-1; maybe TRBD1 (5 bases). This CDR3 has 13 residues. CDR1 and CDR2 from the germline V gene are GTSNPN and SVGIG (reference sequence). Trimming left V 4 bases short and J 1 base short, with 10 bases between. CDR3 amino acids: CAWTAGPNTEAFF. The CDR3 DNA sequence: TGTGCCTGGACGGCAGGGCCGAACACTGAAGCTTTCTTT.

The chain carries TRBV29-1 and TRBJ2-5; either TRBD1 or TRBD2 may fit D (5 bases each). The CDR3 contains 13 residues. Germline V gene sequence: CDR1 SQVTM, CDR2 ANQGSEA. The V end was cut by 0 bases, the J end by 6 bases, with 11 bases between. CDR3 DNA sequence: TGCAGCGTTGAAGATCCGGGGCCAAAGACCCAGTACTTC. Translating gives CSVEDPGPKTQYF.

V gene TRBV7-2 combines with J gene TRBJ2-7, with 9 positions matching TRBD2. Unmatched junction bases numbered 10, after V lost 8 bases and J lost 2 bases. The V gene's germline CDR1 is SGHTA and CDR2 FQGNSA. The CDR3 has 15 amino acids. The CDR3 loop reads CASGYGGTSTYEQYF. The CDR3 coding sequence is TGTGCCAGCGGATACGGGGGGACTAGCACCTACGAGCAGTACTTC.

J is TRBJ2-1 and V is TRBV5-1; a possible D gene is TRBD2 (7 bases). This CDR3 comprises 14 residues. Trimming left V 6 bases short and J 8 bases short, with 18 bases between. From germline, CDR1 is SGHRS and CDR2 YFSETQ. The DNA of the CDR3 is TGCGCCAGCACGAGGGGGAGGGCCGTCCATGAGCAGTTCTTC. It translates to CASTRGRAVHEQFF. The complete variable domain, with remaining parts taken from reference TRBV5-1 and TRBJ2-1, reads KAGVTQTPRYLIKTRGQQVTLSCSPISGHRSVSWYQQTPGQGLQFLFEYFSETQRNKGNFPGRFSGRQFSNSRSEMNVSTLELGDSALYLCASTRGRAVHEQFFGPGTRLTVL.

The gene calls are TRBV7-8 and TRBJ1-1; no firm D call. Trimming took off 3 bases at V and 1 base at J, with 18 bases between the two ends. Per germline, CDR1 SGHVS and CDR2 FQNEAQ. The CDR3 has 17 residues. The CDR3 region has the DNA TGTGCCAGCAGCTTCGAAGTAAGGGCAGTTAGGAACACTGAAGCTTTCTTT. Protein sequence: CASSFEVRAVRNTEAFF.

This clone appeared a single time. This chain connects TRBV2 to TRBJ2-3; 11 nucleotides match TRBD2. The trim removed 1 base at V and 5 bases at J, leaving 8 bases unmatched. This CDR3 comprises 17 residues. The germline CDR1 and CDR2 sequences are SNHLY and FYNNEI. The CDR3 DNA reads as TGTGCCAGCAGTGAAGACTCTAGCGGGAGGTCCAAAGATACGCAGTATTTT. Its translation: CASSEDSSGRSKDTQYF.

CDR3: CASSAGRKLPDEQYF. In DNA form, the CDR3 reads TGTGCCAGCAGCGCTGGGAGGAAGCTGCCGGACGAGCAGTACTTC. The gene calls are TRBV9 and TRBJ2-7; the D gene is possibly TRBD2 (6 bases). CDR3 length: 15 residues. V was cut by 3 bases and J by 5 bases, with 18 bases left in between. Germline V CDR1 and CDR2: SGDLS, YYNGEE.

The chain combines TRBV6-6 with TRBJ1-2; 7 nucleotides match TRBD1. Germline V gives CDR1 MNHNY, CDR2 SVGAGI (reference sequence). After removal of 6 bases from V and 6 bases from J, the junction contained 4 bases not matched to a gene. There are 12 residues in the CDR3. CDR3 sequence reads: CASSLTGNGYTF. CDR3 in DNA: TGTGCCAGCAGCCTGACAGGGAATGGCTACACCTTC.

This clone was counted once. The V and J genes are TRBV5-5 and TRBJ2-3, with 7 bases aligning to TRBD2. The CDR3 covers 14 residues. Germline assignment: CDR1 SGHKS and CDR2 YYEKEE (reference sequence). The J segment lost 2 bases and the V segment lost 4 bases, leaving 4 bases of the junction unmatched. The CDR3 DNA is TGTGCCAGCAGCGAGCGGGGATTCACAGATACGCAGTATTTT. This translates into CASSERGFTDTQYF.

This chain links TRBV18 with TRBJ2-7; TRBD2 is a possible D gene (6 bases). Per germline, CDR1 KGHSH and CDR2 LQKENI. With 3 bases removed from V and 3 bases from J, the gap between germline ends came to 12 bases. The CDR3 contains 14 residues. CDR3 loop: CASSPIGGSYEQYF. The CDR3 DNA reads as TGTGCCAGCTCACCCATCGGGGGTAGCTACGAGCAGTACTTC.

The chain uses TRBV30 and TRBJ2-7; 8 nucleotides line up with TRBD1. Germline V gene data show CDR1 as GTSNPN and CDR2 as SVGIG (reference sequence). Trimming removed 1 base from V and 3 bases from J; junction bases left unmatched: 5. The CDR3 has 14 residues. The CDR3 reads CAWSGAGGIYEQYF. The CDR3 bases are TGTGCCTGGAGTGGGGCAGGGGGCATCTACGAGCAGTACTTC.

The chain employs TRBV7-2 and TRBJ1-5, with D perhaps matching TRBD1 (5 bases). Germline V gene lookup returns CDR1 SGHTA and CDR2 FQGNSA. The ends were cut back, 2 bases at V and 6 bases at J, with 8 bases in the middle. CDR3 size: 13 residues. The CDR3 DNA follows: TGTGCCAGCAGCTTACAGGGAAGTCAGCCCCAGCATTTT. This translates into CASSLQGSQPQHF.

This clone was seen only a few times. The chain carries TRBV23-1 and TRBJ1-5, with a weak D call TRBD1 (6 bases). TRBV23-1 is identified as an open reading frame with a role that is uncertain. The CDR3 covers 16 residues. Trimming cost V 3 bases and J 1 base, with 13 bases left between them. The CDR3 sequence is CASSHYREGSNQPQHF. Written as DNA, the CDR3 is TGCGCCAGCAGTCATTACAGGGAGGGGAGCAATCAGCCCCAGCATTTT.

The chain carries TRBV29-1 and TRBJ1-2; no firm D call. V was trimmed by 4 bases and J by 0 bases, leaving 6 bases between them. Germline V gene data show CDR1 as SQVTM and CDR2 as ANQGSEA. This CDR3 is 12 amino acids long. The CDR3 DNA is TGCAGCGTTGTGGTAGCTAACTATGGCTACACCTTC. Translated: CSVVVANYGYTF.

The chain is built from TRBV2 and TRBJ2-2; D is ambiguous. Germline V gives CDR1 SNHLY, CDR2 FYNNEI. Deletions cut 1 base from V and 5 bases from J, with 5 bases between. The CDR3 has 13 amino acids. The CDR3 sequence is CASSEVRTGELFF. The CDR3 coding sequence is TGTGCCAGCAGTGAAGTGAGGACCGGGGAGCTGTTTTTT.

V gene TRBV5-1 combines with J gene TRBJ1-1; 10 nucleotides align to TRBD1. The germline CDR1 and CDR2 sequences are SGHRS and YFSETQ. Trimming cost V 3 bases and J 1 base; bases outside gene matches: 9. The CDR3 consists of 17 residues. The CDR3, as DNA: TGCGCCAGCAGCTCCAACCCGGGACAGGGGACGAACACTGAAGCTTTCTTT. Translating gives CASSSNPGQGTNTEAFF.

Concerning this clone itself: Other DNA variants within this sample encode the same CDR3. The V gene is TRBV5-1, the J gene TRBJ1-2, with 7 positions matching TRBD1. V shed 5 bases, J shed 3 bases, and the junction held 4 bases outside the gene matches. CDR1 and CDR2 (germline): SGHRS, YFSETQ. The CDR3 contains 13 residues. The CDR3 region has the DNA TGCGCCAGCAGTCACACAGGGGACTATGGCTACACCTTC. Translation gives CASSHTGDYGYTF.

The J gene is TRBJ1-6, the V gene TRBV11-1, with 8 bases fitting TRBD1. The CDR3 is made up of 18 amino acids. V was pared by 5 bases and J by 0 bases, with 9 bases of the junction left unmatched. CDR1 is SGHAT and CDR2 is FQDESV in the germline V gene (reference sequence). CDR3 sequence: CASSLHRQGSSYNSPLHF. CDR3 sequence (DNA): TGTGCCAGCAGCCTCCACAGACAGGGGAGCTCCTATAATTCACCCCTCCACTTT.

The V call is TRBV11-2, the J call TRBJ2-7, with D maybe TRBD2 (6 bases). Germline CDR1 SGHAT, CDR2 FQNNGV. Trimming took 5 bases from V and 4 from J, leaving 15 bases between them. CDR3 size: 14 residues. CDR3 amino acids: CASSLRGLGYEQYF. In DNA, the CDR3 is TGTGCCAGCAGCCTGAGGGGACTCGGGTACGAGCAGTACTTC. The complete variable domain, with remaining parts taken from reference TRBV11-2 and TRBJ2-7, reads EAGVAQSPRYKIIEKRQSVAFWCNPISGHATLYWYQQILGQGPKLLIQFQNNGVVDDSQLPKDRFSAERLKGVDSTLKIQPAKLEDSAVYLCASSLRGLGYEQYFGPGTRLTVT.

The rearrangement joins TRBV5-1 to TRBJ2-5, with a possible D match to TRBD1 (6 bases). Germline CDR1 and CDR2: SGHRS and YFSETQ. Trimming took 4 bases from V and 4 from J, leaving 11 bases between them. The CDR3 is 13 amino acids. The CDR3 here is CASSPQGRETQYF. CDR3 bases: TGCGCCAGCAGCCCACAGGGCCGAGAGACCCAGTACTTC.

V usage is TRBV19 and J usage is TRBJ2-7; D is ambiguous. The V end was cut by 2 bases, the J end by 2 bases, with 7 bases between. Per the germline V gene, CDR1 is LNHDA and CDR2 is SQIVND (reference sequence). This CDR3 region has 13 residues. CDR3 nucleotide sequence: TGTGCCAGTAGTATACACCTTACCTACGAGCAGTACTTC. It yields the protein CASSIHLTYEQYF.

J is TRBJ1-6 and V is TRBV5-1; D is unclear. This CDR3 is built from 17 residues. From germline, CDR1 is SGHRS and CDR2 YFSETQ. V lost 4 bases and J lost 13, with 27 bases in between. CDR3: CASSPGRGEGSVAPLHF. CDR3 nucleotides: TGCGCCAGCAGCCCCGGACGCGGAGAAGGTTCAGTTGCGCCCCTCCACTTT.

A remark on this clone: Compared with germline, one end of the junction differs, possibly owing to a read error. The V and J genes are TRBV7-9 and TRBJ1-1; D unclear. Germline CDR1 reads SEHNR; CDR2 reads FQNEAQ (reference sequence). The CDR3 runs 14 residues. In DNA, the CDR3 is TGTGCCAGCAGCTTAATTCCCCAGACCACTGAAGCTTTTTTT. Translation gives CASSLIPQTTEAFF.